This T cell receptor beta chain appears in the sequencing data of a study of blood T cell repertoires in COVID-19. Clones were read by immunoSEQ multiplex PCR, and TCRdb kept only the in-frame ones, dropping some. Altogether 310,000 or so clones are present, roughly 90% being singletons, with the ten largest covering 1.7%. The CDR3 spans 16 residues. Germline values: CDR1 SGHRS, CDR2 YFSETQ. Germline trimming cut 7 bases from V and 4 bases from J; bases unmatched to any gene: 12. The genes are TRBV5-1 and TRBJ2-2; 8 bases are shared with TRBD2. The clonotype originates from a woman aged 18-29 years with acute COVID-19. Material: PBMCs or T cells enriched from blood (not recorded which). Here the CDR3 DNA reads TGCGCCAGCGTTGCAACAGCGGGAGTCGTCACCGGGGAGCTGTTTTTT. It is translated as CASVATAGVVTGELFF. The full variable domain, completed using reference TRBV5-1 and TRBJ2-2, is KAGVTQTPRYLIKTRGQQVTLSCSPISGHRSVSWYQQTPGQGLQFLFEYFSETQRNKGNFPGRFSGRQFSNSRSEMNVSTLELGDSALYLCASVATAGVVTGELFFGEGSRLTVL.